The next 9 T cell receptor beta chains were all read from a single sample in a study of control samples from healthy donors and cancer patients. This table comes from immunoSEQ multiplex PCR, and its TCRdb copy is limited to in-frame clones, with some not included. The sample includes 120,000 to 150,000 clones, about 90% of them seen just once. The sequencing input was blood. These receptors all come from a man between 18 and 29 years old in good health.

The chain carries TRBV10-3 and TRBJ2-5; 9 nucleotides align to TRBD2. Germline assignment: CDR1 ENHRY and CDR2 SYGVKD. Trimming took 4 bases from V and 5 from J; bases not matched to a gene: 2. The CDR3 runs 13 residues. The chain's CDR3 is CAISGTSVETQYF. CDR3 DNA sequence: TGTGCCATCAGTGGGACTAGCGTGGAGACCCAGTACTTC.

This clone was detected once. The J gene is TRBJ1-2, the V gene TRBV6-2 or TRBV6-3; D is uncertain. CDR1 and CDR2 (germline): MNHEY, SVGEGT. The ends were cut back, 2 bases at V and 2 bases at J, with 9 bases in the middle. The CDR3 covers 14 residues. Here the CDR3 DNA reads TGTGCCAGCAGTTACGCGATTTCGAACTATGGCTACACCTTC. This codes for CASSYAISNYGYTF.

The chain recombines TRBV7-3 with TRBJ2-1; the D gene is possibly TRBD2 (5 bases). Per the germline V gene, CDR1 is SGHTA and CDR2 is FQGTGA. The CDR3 has 13 residues. V lost 3 bases and J 10 bases, leaving 13 bases between the germline ends. The CDR3 DNA sequence: TGTGCCAGCAGCTTTACTAGTTATCAGGAGCAGTTCTTC. This codes for CASSFTSYQEQFF.

V usage is TRBV6-2 or TRBV6-3 and J usage is TRBJ1-1; D is ambiguous. Germline CDR1 and CDR2: MNHEY and SVGEGT. The CDR3 spans 15 residues. V lost 4 bases to trimming and J lost 0 bases, with 12 bases between them. The CDR3 here is CASSSSGRMNTEAFF. CDR3 DNA sequence: TGTGCCAGCAGTTCTTCCGGGAGAATGAACACTGAAGCTTTCTTT.

The chain is built from TRBV7-3 and TRBJ2-3; tentatively, D is TRBD2 (5 bases). The V and J ends lost 7 bases and 0 bases respectively, with 11 bases between them. CDR1 and CDR2 from the germline V gene are SGHTA and FQGTGA. The CDR3 is made up of 14 amino acids. CDR3 sequence reads: CASTAGESTDTQYF. CDR3 sequence (DNA): TGTGCCAGCACGGCCGGGGAGAGCACAGATACGCAGTATTTT. Full variable domain (outside the CDR3, taken from reference TRBV7-3 and TRBJ2-3): GAGVSQTPSNKVTEKGKYVELRCDPISGHTALYWYRQSLGQGPEFLIYFQGTGAADDSGLPNDRFFAVRPEGSVSTLKIQRTERGDSAVYLCASTAGESTDTQYFGPGTRLTVL.

The chain carries TRBV6-6 and TRBJ1-2, with TRBD1 matching over 7 bases. J gave up 1 base and V 2 bases, and 4 bases lay outside the gene matches. This CDR3 is 15 amino acids long. The germline V gene encodes CDR1 MNHNY and CDR2 SVGAGI (reference sequence). Here the CDR3 DNA reads TGTGCCAGCAGTTACGGGACAGCCCTTAACTATGGCTACACCTTC. Translated: CASSYGTALNYGYTF.

This chain links TRBV9 with TRBJ1-3; D gene uncertain. The CDR3 sequence is 15 residues long. V lost 3 bases and J lost 0, with 10 bases in between. Germline V CDR1 and CDR2: SGDLS, YYNGEE. CDR3 amino acids: CASSAAAGSGNTIYF. The CDR3 DNA reads TGTGCCAGCAGCGCAGCGGCAGGCTCTGGAAACACCATATATTTT.

The CDR3 loop is CASSQGQGWQPQHF. DNA for the CDR3: TGCGCCAGCAGCCAGGGACAGGGTTGGCAGCCCCAGCATTTT. V is TRBV4-1 and J is TRBJ1-5; 9 bases line up with TRBD1. Germline V gene data show CDR1 as MGHRA and CDR2 as YSYEKL. Trimming at V came to 3 bases and at J to 7 bases, leaving 4 bases not matched to a gene. The CDR3 runs 14 residues.

The rearrangement links TRBV30 to TRBJ1-5, with 7 positions matching TRBD1. Germline loops: CDR1 GTSNPN, CDR2 SVGIG (reference sequence). V gave up 4 bases and J gave up 5 bases; unmatched junction bases: 8. CDR3 size: 14 residues. CDR3 sequence: CAWTLGGGHQPQHF. The CDR3 coding sequence is TGTGCCTGGACCCTGGGAGGGGGCCATCAGCCCCAGCATTTT.